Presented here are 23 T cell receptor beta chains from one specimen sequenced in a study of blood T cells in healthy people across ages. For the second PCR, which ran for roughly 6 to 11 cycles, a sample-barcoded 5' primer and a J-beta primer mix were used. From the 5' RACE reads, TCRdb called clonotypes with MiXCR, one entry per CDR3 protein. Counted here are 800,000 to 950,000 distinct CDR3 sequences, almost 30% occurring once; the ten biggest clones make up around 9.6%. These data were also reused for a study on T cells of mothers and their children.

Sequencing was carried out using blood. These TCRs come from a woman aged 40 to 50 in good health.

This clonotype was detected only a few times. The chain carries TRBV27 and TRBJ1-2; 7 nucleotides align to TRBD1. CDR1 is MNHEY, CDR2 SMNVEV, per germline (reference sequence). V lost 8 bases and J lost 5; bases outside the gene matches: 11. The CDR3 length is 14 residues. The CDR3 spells CASSTGDPPYGYTF. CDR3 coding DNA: TGTGCCAGCTCAACAGGGGACCCCCCTTATGGCTACACCTTC.

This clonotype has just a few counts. DNA of the CDR3: TGTGCCAGCATCAGAACAGGGTACGGGCAGTTCTTC. This gives the protein CASIRTGYGQFF. The chain uses TRBV6-5 and TRBJ2-1, with D maybe TRBD1 (6 bases). V was trimmed by 7 bases and J by 12 bases, leaving 16 bases between them. The CDR3 is made up of 12 amino acids. Germline V gene sequence: CDR1 MNHEY, CDR2 SVGAGI.

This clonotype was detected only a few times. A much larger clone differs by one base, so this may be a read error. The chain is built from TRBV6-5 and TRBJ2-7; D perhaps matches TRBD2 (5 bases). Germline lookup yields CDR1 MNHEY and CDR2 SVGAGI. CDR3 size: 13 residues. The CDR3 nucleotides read TGTGCCAGCAGTTACTCGTCCGGCGGAAGGGAGAACTTC. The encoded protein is CASSYSSGGRENF.

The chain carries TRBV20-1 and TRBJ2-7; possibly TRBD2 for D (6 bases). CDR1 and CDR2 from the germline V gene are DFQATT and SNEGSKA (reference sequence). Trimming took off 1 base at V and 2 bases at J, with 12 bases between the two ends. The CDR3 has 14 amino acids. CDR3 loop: CSARAGVGAYEQYF. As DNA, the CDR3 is TGCAGTGCTAGAGCGGGAGTGGGGGCCTACGAGCAGTACTTC.

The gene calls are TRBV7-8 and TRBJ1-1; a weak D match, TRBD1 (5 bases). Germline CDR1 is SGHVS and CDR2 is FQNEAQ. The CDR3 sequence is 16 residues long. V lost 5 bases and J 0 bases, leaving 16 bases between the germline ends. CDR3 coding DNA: TGTGCCAGCAGCCCAGCGGGACCCTTAATGAACACTGAAGCTTTCTTT. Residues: CASSPAGPLMNTEAFF.

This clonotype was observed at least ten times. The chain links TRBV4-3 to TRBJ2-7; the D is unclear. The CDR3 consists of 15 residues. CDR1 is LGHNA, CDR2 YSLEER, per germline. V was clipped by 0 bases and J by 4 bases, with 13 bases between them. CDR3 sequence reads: CASSQDRSAPYEQYF. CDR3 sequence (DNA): TGCGCCAGCAGCCAAGACCGGAGTGCACCTTACGAGCAGTACTTC.

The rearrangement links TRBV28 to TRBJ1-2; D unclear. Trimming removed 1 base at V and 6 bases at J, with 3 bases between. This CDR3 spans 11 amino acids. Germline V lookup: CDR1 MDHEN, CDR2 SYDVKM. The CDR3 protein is CASSLLDGYTF. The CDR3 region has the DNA TGTGCCAGCAGTTTATTGGATGGCTACACCTTC.

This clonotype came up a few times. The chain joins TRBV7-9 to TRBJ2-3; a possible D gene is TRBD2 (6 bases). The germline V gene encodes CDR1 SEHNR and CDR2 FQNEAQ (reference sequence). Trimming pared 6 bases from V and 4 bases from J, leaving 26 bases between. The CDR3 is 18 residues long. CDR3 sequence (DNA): TGTGCCAGCAGTAACAATTACTGGGACTCCGACACCGCAGATACGCAGTATTTT. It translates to CASSNNYWDSDTADTQYF.

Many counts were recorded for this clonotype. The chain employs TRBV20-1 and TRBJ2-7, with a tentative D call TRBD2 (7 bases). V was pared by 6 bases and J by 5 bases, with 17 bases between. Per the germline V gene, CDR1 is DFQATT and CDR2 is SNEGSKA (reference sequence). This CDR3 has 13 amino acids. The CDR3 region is CSARRGADNEQYF. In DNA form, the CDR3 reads TGCAGTGCCCGCCGGGGGGCTGACAACGAGCAGTACTTC.

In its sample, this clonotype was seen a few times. CDR3 coding DNA: TGTGCCAGCAGCTCATTAGCGACCCAAGAGACCCAGTACTTC. Its translation is CASSSLATQETQYF. The chain has TRBV7-9 and TRBJ2-5, with D perhaps matching TRBD2 (5 bases). Germline V gene sequence: CDR1 SEHNR, CDR2 FQNEAQ (reference sequence). Trimming shortened V by 4 bases and J by 1 base, and 10 bases separated the two germline ends. The CDR3 loop spans 14 amino acids.

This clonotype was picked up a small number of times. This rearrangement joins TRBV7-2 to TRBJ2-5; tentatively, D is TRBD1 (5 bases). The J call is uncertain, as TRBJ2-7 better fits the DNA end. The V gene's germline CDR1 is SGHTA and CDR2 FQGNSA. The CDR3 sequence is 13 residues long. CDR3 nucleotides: TGTGCCAGCAGCTTAGCGCGACAGTCCGAGCAGTACTTC. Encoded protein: CASSLARQSEQYF.

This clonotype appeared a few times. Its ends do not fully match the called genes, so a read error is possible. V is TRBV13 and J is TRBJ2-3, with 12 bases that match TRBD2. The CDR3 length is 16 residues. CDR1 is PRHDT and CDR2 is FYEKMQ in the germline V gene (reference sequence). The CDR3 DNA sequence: TGTGCCGGCAGCACCCGGACTAGCGGGGTGACGGATACGCAGTATTTT. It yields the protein CAGSTRTSGVTDTQYF. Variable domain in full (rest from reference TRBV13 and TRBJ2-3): AAGVIQSPRHLIKEKRETATLKCYPIPRHDTVYWYQQGPGQDPQFLISFYEKMQSDKGSIPDRFSAQQFSDYHSELNMSSLELGDSALYFCAGSTRTSGVTDTQYFGPGTRLTVL.

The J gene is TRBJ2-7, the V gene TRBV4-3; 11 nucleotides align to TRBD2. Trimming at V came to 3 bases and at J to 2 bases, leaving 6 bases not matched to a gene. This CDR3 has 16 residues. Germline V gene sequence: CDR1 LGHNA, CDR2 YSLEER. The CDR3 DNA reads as TGCGCCAGCAGCCAGGACGGGACTAGCGGTGCCTACGAGCAGTACTTC. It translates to CASSQDGTSGAYEQYF.

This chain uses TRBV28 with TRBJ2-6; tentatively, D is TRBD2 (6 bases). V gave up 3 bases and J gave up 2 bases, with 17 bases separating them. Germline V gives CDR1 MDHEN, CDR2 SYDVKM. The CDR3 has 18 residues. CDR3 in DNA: TGTGCCAGCAGTTTTTTGGACGGGAGAATAGCTGGGGCCAACGTCCTGACTTTC. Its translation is CASSFLDGRIAGANVLTF.

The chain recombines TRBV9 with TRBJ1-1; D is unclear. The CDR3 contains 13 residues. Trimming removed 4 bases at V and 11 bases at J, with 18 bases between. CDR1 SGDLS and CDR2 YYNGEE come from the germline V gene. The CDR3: CASSFGTSGEAFF. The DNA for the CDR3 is TGTGCCAGCAGCTTCGGCACTTCTGGAGAGGCTTTCTTT.

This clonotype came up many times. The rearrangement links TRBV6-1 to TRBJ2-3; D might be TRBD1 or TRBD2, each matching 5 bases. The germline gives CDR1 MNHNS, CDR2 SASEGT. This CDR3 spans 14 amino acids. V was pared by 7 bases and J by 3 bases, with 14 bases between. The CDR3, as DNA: TGTGCCAGCATCCGGGACCAGGGAACAGATACGCAGTATTTT. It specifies CASIRDQGTDTQYF.

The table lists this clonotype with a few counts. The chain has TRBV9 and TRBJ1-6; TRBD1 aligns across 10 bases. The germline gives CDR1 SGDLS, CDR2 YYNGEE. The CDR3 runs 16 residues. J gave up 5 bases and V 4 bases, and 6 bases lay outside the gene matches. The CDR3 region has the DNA TGTGCCAGCAGCAGCCGACAGGGGGCGGATAATTCACCCCTCCACTTT. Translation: CASSSRQGADNSPLHF.

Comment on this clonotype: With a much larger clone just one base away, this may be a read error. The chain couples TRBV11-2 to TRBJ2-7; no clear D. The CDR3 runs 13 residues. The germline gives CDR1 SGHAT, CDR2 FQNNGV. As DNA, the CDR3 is TGTGCCGGCAGCTTAGCCGGCATCTACGAGCAGTACTTC. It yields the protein CAGSLAGIYEQYF.

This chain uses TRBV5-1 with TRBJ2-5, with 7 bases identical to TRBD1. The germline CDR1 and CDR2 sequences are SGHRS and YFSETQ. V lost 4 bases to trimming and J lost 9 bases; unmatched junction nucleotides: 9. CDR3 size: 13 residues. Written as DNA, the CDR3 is TGCGCCAGCAGCCCCGGACAGGAATGGGCCCAGTACTTC. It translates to CASSPGQEWAQYF. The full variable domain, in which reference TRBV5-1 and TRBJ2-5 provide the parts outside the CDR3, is KAGVTQTPRYLIKTRGQQVTLSCSPISGHRSVSWYQQTPGQGLQFLFEYFSETQRNKGNFPGRFSGRQFSNSRSEMNVSTLELGDSALYLCASSPGQEWAQYFGPGTRLLVL.

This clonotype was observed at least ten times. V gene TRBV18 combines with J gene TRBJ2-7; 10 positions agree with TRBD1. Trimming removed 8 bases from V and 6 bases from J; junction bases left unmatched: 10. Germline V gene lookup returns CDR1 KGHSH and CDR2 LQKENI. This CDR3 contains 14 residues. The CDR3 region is CASSPGQGSREQYF. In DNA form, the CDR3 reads TGTGCCAGCAGCCCGGGACAGGGGAGCCGCGAGCAGTACTTC.

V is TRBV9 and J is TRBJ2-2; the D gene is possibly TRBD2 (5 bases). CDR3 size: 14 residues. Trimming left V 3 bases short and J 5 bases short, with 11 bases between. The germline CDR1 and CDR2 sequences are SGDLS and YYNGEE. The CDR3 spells CASSGGGRTGELFF. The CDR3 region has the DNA TGTGCCAGCAGCGGAGGAGGTCGAACCGGGGAGCTGTTTTTT.

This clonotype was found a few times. The CDR3 spells CASSLEGSITEAFF. The CDR3 coding sequence is TGTGCCAGCAGTCTCGAGGGGTCGATTACTGAAGCTTTCTTT. This chain joins TRBV6-2 or TRBV6-3 and TRBJ1-1, with D possibly TRBD1 on 5 matching bases. Germline V gene sequence: CDR1 MNHEY, CDR2 SVGEGT. The V end was cut by 5 bases, the J end by 5 bases, with 15 bases between. CDR3 length equals 14 residues.

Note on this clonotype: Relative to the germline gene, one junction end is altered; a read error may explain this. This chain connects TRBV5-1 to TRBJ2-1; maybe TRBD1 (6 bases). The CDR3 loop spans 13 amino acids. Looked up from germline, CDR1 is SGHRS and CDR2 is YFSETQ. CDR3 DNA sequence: TGCGCCAGCAGCCTACAGGGAAGCAATGAGCGGTTCTTC. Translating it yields CASSLQGSNERFF.